This TCR beta chain emerged from a study of cytomegalovirus exposure and HLA in healthy donors. Overall study results and limits: Rarity held for most TCR sequences, but there were some public TCRs that occurred in many donors.

A remark on this clone: Its antigen remains unidentified.

V shed 0 bases and J 2 bases; nucleotides not matched to a gene: 3. CDR1 MNHEY and CDR2 SVGAGI come from the germline V gene. This CDR3 region has 16 residues. The PCR ran on 60 Vbeta and 13 Jbeta primers. Libraries were prepared by immunoSEQ multiplex PCR; TCRdb keeps only in-frame clonotypes and omits some of them. The table shows 100,000 to 150,000 clones, with around 83% occurring only once. The V and J genes are TRBV6-5 and TRBJ2-3, with 9 bases lining up with TRBD2. This receptor was taken from a man in his fifties in good health and CMV-seronegative. The sequenced sample consisted of PBMCs. The CDR3 DNA reads TGTGCCAGCAGTTACTCCCTAGCGGGGATCACAGATACGCAGTATTTT. Translated, it gives CASSYSLAGITDTQYF.